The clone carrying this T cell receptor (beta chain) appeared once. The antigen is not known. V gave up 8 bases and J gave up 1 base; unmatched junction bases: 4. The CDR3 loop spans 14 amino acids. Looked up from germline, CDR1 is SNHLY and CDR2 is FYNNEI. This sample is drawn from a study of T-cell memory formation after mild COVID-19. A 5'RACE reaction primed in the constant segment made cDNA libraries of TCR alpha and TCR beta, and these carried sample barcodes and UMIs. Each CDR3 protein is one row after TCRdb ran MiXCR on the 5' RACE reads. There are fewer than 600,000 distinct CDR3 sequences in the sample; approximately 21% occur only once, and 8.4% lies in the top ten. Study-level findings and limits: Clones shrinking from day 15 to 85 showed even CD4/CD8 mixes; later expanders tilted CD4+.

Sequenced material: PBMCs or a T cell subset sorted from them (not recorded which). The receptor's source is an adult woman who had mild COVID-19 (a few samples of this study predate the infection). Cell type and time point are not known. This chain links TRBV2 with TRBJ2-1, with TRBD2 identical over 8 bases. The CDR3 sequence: CASQGGGSYNEQFF. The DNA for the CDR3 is TGTGCCAGCCAGGGCGGGGGGTCCTACAATGAGCAGTTCTTC.